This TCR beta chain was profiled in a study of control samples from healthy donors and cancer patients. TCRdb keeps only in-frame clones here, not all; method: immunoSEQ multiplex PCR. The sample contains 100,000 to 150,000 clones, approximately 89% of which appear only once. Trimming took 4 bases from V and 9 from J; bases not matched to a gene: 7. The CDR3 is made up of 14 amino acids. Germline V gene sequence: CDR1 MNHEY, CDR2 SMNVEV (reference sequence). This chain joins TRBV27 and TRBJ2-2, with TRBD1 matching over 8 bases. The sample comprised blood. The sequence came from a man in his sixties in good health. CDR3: CASSSMTGARELFF. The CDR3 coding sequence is TGTGCCAGCAGTTCAATGACAGGGGCCAGGGAGCTGTTTTTT.